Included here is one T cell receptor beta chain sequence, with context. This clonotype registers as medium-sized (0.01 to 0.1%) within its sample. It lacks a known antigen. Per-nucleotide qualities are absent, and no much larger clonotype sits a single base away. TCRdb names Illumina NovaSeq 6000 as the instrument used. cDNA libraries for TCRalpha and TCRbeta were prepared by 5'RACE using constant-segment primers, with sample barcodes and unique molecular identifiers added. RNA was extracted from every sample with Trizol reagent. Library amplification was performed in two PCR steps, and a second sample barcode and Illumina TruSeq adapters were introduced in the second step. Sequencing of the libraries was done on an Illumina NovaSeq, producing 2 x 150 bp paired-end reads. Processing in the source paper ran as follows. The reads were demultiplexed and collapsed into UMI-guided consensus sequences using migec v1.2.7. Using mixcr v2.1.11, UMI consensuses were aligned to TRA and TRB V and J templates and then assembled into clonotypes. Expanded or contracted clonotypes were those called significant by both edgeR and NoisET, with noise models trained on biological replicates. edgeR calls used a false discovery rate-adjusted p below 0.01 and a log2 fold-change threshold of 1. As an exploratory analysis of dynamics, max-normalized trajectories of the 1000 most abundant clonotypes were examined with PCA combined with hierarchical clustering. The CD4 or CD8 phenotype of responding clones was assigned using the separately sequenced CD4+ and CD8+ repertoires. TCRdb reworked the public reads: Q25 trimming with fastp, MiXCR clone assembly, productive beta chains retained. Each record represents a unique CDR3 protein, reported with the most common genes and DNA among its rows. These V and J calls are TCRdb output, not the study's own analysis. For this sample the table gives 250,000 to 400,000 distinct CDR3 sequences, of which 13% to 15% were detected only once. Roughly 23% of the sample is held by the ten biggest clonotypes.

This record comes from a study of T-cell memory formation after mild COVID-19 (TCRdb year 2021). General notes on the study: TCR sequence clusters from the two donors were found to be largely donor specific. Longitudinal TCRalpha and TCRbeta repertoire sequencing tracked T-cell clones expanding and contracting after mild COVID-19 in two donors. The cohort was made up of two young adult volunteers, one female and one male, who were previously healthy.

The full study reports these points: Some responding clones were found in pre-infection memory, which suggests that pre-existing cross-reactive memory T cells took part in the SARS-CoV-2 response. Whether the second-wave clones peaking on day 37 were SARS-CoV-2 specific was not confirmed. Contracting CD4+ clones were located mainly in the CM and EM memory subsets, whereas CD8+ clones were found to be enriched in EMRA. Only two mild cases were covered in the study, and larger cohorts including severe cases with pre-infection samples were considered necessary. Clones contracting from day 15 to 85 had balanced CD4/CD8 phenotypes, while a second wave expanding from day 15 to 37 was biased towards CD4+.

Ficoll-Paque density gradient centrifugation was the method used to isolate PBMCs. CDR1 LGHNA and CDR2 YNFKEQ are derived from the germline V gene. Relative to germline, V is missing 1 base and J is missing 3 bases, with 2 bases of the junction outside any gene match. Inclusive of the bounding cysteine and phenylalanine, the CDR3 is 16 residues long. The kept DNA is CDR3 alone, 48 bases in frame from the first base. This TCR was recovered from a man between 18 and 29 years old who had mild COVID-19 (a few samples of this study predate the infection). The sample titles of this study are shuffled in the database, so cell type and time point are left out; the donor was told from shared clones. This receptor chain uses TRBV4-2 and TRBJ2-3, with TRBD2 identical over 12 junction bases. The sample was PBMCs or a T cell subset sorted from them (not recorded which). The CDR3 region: CASSQALAGGTDTQYF. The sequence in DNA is TGTGCCAGCAGCCAAGCACTAGCGGGGGGTACAGATACGCAGTATTTT.